The rows below give T cell receptor beta chains drawn from one sample of a study of T cells in Graves' hyperthyroidism and ophthalmopathy. TCRdb re-derived calls from the multiplex PCR reads in MiXCR, one entry per CDR3 protein. The sample records 500,000 to 650,000 distinct CDR3 sequences, roughly 15% being singletons. Material: blood. The receptors shown here come from a woman aged 50 to 60 with Graves' ophthalmopathy. Both conserved end residues are part of each CDR3. The order of the fields is CDR3 length, V gene, clone size, J gene, D gene, CDR3 DNA, CDR3 protein. A D gene is named only where the DNA matches it firmly. Not every row has a clone size; where given, it reads once, few, many or a size class.

cdr3_length: 13; v_call: TRBV6-2/TRBV6-3; clone_size: NA; j_call: TRBJ2-1; d_call: NA; cdr3_nt: TGTGCCAGCAGTTACTTTACGGGTGGTGAGCAGTTCTTC; cdr3_aa: CASSYFTGGEQFF
cdr3_length: 12; v_call: TRBV20-1; clone_size: few; j_call: TRBJ1-1; d_call: NA; cdr3_nt: TGCAGTGCTAAAGACTGGAACACTGAAGCTTTCTTT; cdr3_aa: CSAKDWNTEAFF
cdr3_length: 15; v_call: TRBV28; clone_size: many; j_call: TRBJ1-1; d_call: NA; cdr3_nt: TGTGCCAGCAGTACGGGACCGGGACAGAACACTGAAGCTTTCTTT; cdr3_aa: CASSTGPGQNTEAFF
cdr3_length: 12; v_call: TRBV20-1; clone_size: many; j_call: TRBJ1-5; d_call: TRBD1; cdr3_nt: TGCAGTGGGACAGGACCCAATCAGCCCCAGCATTTT; cdr3_aa: CSGTGPNQPQHF
cdr3_length: 16; v_call: TRBV10-3; clone_size: NA; j_call: TRBJ2-7; d_call: TRBD2; cdr3_nt: TGTGCCATCAGTGTCTTTGGGACTAGCGGAACCTACGAGCAGTACTTC; cdr3_aa: CAISVFGTSGTYEQYF
cdr3_length: 14; v_call: TRBV4-2; clone_size: many; j_call: TRBJ2-5; d_call: NA; cdr3_nt: TGTGCCAGCAGCCAAACCGGGACTTGGGAGACCCAGTACTTC; cdr3_aa: CASSQTGTWETQYF
cdr3_length: 15; v_call: TRBV7-2; clone_size: many; j_call: TRBJ2-3; d_call: TRBD2; cdr3_nt: TGTGCCAGCAGCTTAGCAGGAGCGGGACTAGATACGCAGTATTTT; cdr3_aa: CASSLAGAGLDTQYF
cdr3_length: 17; v_call: TRBV28; clone_size: many; j_call: TRBJ1-1; d_call: NA; cdr3_nt: TGTGCCAGCAGTTTACCAAGGTTTGGAGGGGGGTACACTGAAGCTTTCTTT; cdr3_aa: CASSLPRFGGGYTEAFF
cdr3_length: 14; v_call: TRBV6-2/TRBV6-3; clone_size: few; j_call: TRBJ2-3; d_call: TRBD2; cdr3_nt: TGTGCCGCAAGAACGGGGGGGATGGCAGATACGCAGTATTTT; cdr3_aa: CAARTGGMADTQYF
cdr3_length: 16; v_call: TRBV7-8; clone_size: many; j_call: TRBJ2-1; d_call: NA; cdr3_nt: TGTGCCAGCAGCCCCCGAAGGGAGATCTCCTACAATGAGCAGTTCTTC; cdr3_aa: CASSPRREISYNEQFF
cdr3_length: 17; v_call: TRBV6-2/TRBV6-3; clone_size: many; j_call: TRBJ2-1; d_call: TRBD2; cdr3_nt: TGTGCCACCCGAAATCCCAGTAGCGGGAGGGCCGGCAATGAGCAGTTCTTC; cdr3_aa: CATRNPSSGRAGNEQFF
cdr3_length: 13; v_call: TRBV24-1; clone_size: few; j_call: TRBJ2-7; d_call: NA; cdr3_nt: TGTGCCACCAGTGATAAGGCCTCCTACGAGCAGTACTTC; cdr3_aa: CATSDKASYEQYF
cdr3_length: 15; v_call: TRBV27; clone_size: NA; j_call: TRBJ2-1; d_call: TRBD2; cdr3_nt: TGTGCCAGCACCTTAGCGGGAGTTCCCATCCATGAGCAGTTCTTC; cdr3_aa: CASTLAGVPIHEQFF
cdr3_length: 15; v_call: TRBV7-2; clone_size: once; j_call: TRBJ1-1; d_call: TRBD1; cdr3_nt: TGTGCCAGCAGCCCAGGGACAGGGGGCGAAACTGAAGCTTTCTTT; cdr3_aa: CASSPGTGGETEAFF
cdr3_length: 14; v_call: TRBV7-9; clone_size: many; j_call: TRBJ2-1; d_call: TRBD2; cdr3_nt: TGTGCCAGCAGCTTCGGACTAGCGGGAGCTGAGCAGTTCTTC; cdr3_aa: CASSFGLAGAEQFF
cdr3_length: 15; v_call: TRBV7-8; clone_size: many; j_call: TRBJ1-2; d_call: NA; cdr3_nt: TGTGCCAGCAGCTCTGCCCTTGACAGACGCTATGGCTACACCTTC; cdr3_aa: CASSSALDRRYGYTF
cdr3_length: 12; v_call: TRBV3-2; clone_size: many; j_call: TRBJ2-5; d_call: NA; cdr3_nt: TGTGCCAGCAGCCAAGGGTACGAGACCCAGTACTTC; cdr3_aa: CASSQGYETQYF
cdr3_length: 14; v_call: TRBV14; clone_size: few; j_call: TRBJ1-2; d_call: NA; cdr3_nt: TGTGCCAGCAGCCGAATAATAGGGAACTATGGCTACACCTTC; cdr3_aa: CASSRIIGNYGYTF
cdr3_length: 18; v_call: TRBV6-6; clone_size: many; j_call: TRBJ2-2; d_call: TRBD1; cdr3_nt: TGTGCCAGCAGTTACCCCCGGACAGGGGGCGCGAACACCGGGGAGCTGTTTTTT; cdr3_aa: CASSYPRTGGANTGELFF
cdr3_length: 16; v_call: TRBV6-5; clone_size: many; j_call: TRBJ2-5; d_call: TRBD2; cdr3_nt: TGTGCCAGCAGTTACCGCATAGCGGGAGGGGCGGAGACCCAGTACTTC; cdr3_aa: CASSYRIAGGAETQYF
cdr3_length: 14; v_call: TRBV27; clone_size: NA; j_call: TRBJ2-7; d_call: NA; cdr3_nt: TGTGCCAGCAGGGACTATGCTAGCTCCTACGAGCAGTACTTC; cdr3_aa: CASRDYASSYEQYF
cdr3_length: 14; v_call: TRBV3-1; clone_size: many; j_call: TRBJ1-2; d_call: NA; cdr3_nt: TGTGCCAGCAGCCAAGATGTGGCAGGGTATGGCTACACCTTC; cdr3_aa: CASSQDVAGYGYTF
cdr3_length: 16; v_call: TRBV5-6; clone_size: many; j_call: TRBJ2-7; d_call: TRBD1; cdr3_nt: TGTGCCAGCAGCTTGGTAGGGGACAGGAGCTCCTACGAGCAGTACTTC; cdr3_aa: CASSLVGDRSSYEQYF
cdr3_length: 15; v_call: TRBV5-1; clone_size: NA; j_call: TRBJ2-7; d_call: TRBD1; cdr3_nt: TGCGCCAGCAGCTTGAGGACAGGGGGCGAGTACGAGCAGTACTTC; cdr3_aa: CASSLRTGGEYEQYF
cdr3_length: 14; v_call: TRBV28; clone_size: many; j_call: TRBJ2-5; d_call: NA; cdr3_nt: TGTGCCAGCAGTTTATATTCGGGAAAAGAGACCCAGTACTTC; cdr3_aa: CASSLYSGKETQYF
cdr3_length: 19; v_call: TRBV27; clone_size: many; j_call: TRBJ2-5; d_call: TRBD1; cdr3_nt: TGTGCCAGCAGTGACCTAGACTCCGGGACAGGGAAGTACCAAGAGACCCAGTACTTC; cdr3_aa: CASSDLDSGTGKYQETQYF
cdr3_length: 13; v_call: TRBV20-1; clone_size: many; j_call: TRBJ2-7; d_call: NA; cdr3_nt: TGCAGTGCCCCCACTCGGGGGCCGAGCGAGCAGTACTTC; cdr3_aa: CSAPTRGPSEQYF
cdr3_length: 16; v_call: TRBV27; clone_size: NA; j_call: TRBJ2-7; d_call: TRBD2; cdr3_nt: TGTGCCAGCAGTTTATACTCTAGCGGGACCTACTACGAGCAGTACTTC; cdr3_aa: CASSLYSSGTYYEQYF
cdr3_length: 15; v_call: TRBV20-1; clone_size: many; j_call: TRBJ2-1; d_call: TRBD2; cdr3_nt: TGCAGTGCTTCCGGGACTAGCTCTACCTACAATGAGCAGTTCTTC; cdr3_aa: CSASGTSSTYNEQFF
cdr3_length: 14; v_call: TRBV29-1; clone_size: NA; j_call: TRBJ2-7; d_call: TRBD1; cdr3_nt: TGCAGCGCCACCCAGGGGGCGCGAAAGACCGAGCAGTACTTC; cdr3_aa: CSATQGARKTEQYF
cdr3_length: 14; v_call: TRBV6-1; clone_size: many; j_call: TRBJ1-5; d_call: TRBD1; cdr3_nt: TGTGCCAGCAGTATCAGACAGGGACTTCAGCCCCAGCATTTT; cdr3_aa: CASSIRQGLQPQHF
cdr3_length: 15; v_call: TRBV27; clone_size: many; j_call: TRBJ1-1; d_call: NA; cdr3_nt: TGTGCCAGCAGTTTCCACAAGGACAAGAACACTGAAGCTTTCTTT; cdr3_aa: CASSFHKDKNTEAFF
cdr3_length: 14; v_call: TRBV4-3; clone_size: NA; j_call: TRBJ2-1; d_call: NA; cdr3_nt: TGCGCCAGCAGCCAAGGTTCCGACTACAATGAGCAGTTCTTC; cdr3_aa: CASSQGSDYNEQFF
cdr3_length: 14; v_call: TRBV7-9; clone_size: many; j_call: TRBJ1-2; d_call: TRBD1; cdr3_nt: TGTGCCAGCAGCCCCACGACAGGGGTCTATGGCTACACCTTC; cdr3_aa: CASSPTTGVYGYTF
cdr3_length: 15; v_call: TRBV20-1; clone_size: NA; j_call: TRBJ2-1; d_call: NA; cdr3_nt: TGCAGTGCTCGGCCTAGGGCGAGCTCCTACAATGAGCAGTTCTTC; cdr3_aa: CSARPRASSYNEQFF
cdr3_length: 16; v_call: TRBV10-3; clone_size: NA; j_call: TRBJ2-3; d_call: NA; cdr3_nt: TGTGCCATCAGTGAAGGGCAATTACTAAGCACAGATACGCAGTATTTT; cdr3_aa: CAISEGQLLSTDTQYF
cdr3_length: 11; v_call: TRBV30; clone_size: NA; j_call: TRBJ2-7; d_call: NA; cdr3_nt: TGTGCCTGGAGTGTAAAAGGGACGGTGGGCTTC; cdr3_aa: CAWSVKGTVGF
cdr3_length: 15; v_call: TRBV27; clone_size: NA; j_call: TRBJ1-5; d_call: NA; cdr3_nt: TGTGCCAGCAGTTTAGGGGCAGGGGGCAATCAGCCCCAGCATTTT; cdr3_aa: CASSLGAGGNQPQHF
cdr3_length: 16; v_call: TRBV7-8; clone_size: many; j_call: TRBJ2-3; d_call: TRBD2; cdr3_nt: TGTGCCAGCAGCCAATTGGGGAGGGCCTCTTCAGATACGCAGTATTTT; cdr3_aa: CASSQLGRASSDTQYF
cdr3_length: 14; v_call: TRBV7-2; clone_size: many; j_call: TRBJ2-7; d_call: NA; cdr3_nt: TGTGCCAGCAGCTTAAGGGACCTCTCTTACGAGCAGTACTTC; cdr3_aa: CASSLRDLSYEQYF
cdr3_length: 14; v_call: TRBV6-5; clone_size: many; j_call: TRBJ2-3; d_call: NA; cdr3_nt: TGTGCCAGCAGTTACGGGTCCGCCCCAGATACGCAGTATTTT; cdr3_aa: CASSYGSAPDTQYF
cdr3_length: 16; v_call: TRBV2; clone_size: many; j_call: TRBJ2-2; d_call: TRBD2; cdr3_nt: TGTGCCAGCAGTATCAACTCCGGGACTAGCACCGGGGAGCTGTTTTTT; cdr3_aa: CASSINSGTSTGELFF
cdr3_length: 16; v_call: TRBV11-3; clone_size: many; j_call: TRBJ2-2; d_call: TRBD2; cdr3_nt: TGTGCCAGCAGCTTAGATTGGGGGAGGGTCCACGGGGAGCTGTTTTTT; cdr3_aa: CASSLDWGRVHGELFF